Shown below are 8 T cell receptor beta chains from a single sample sequenced in a study of CD8+CD57+ T cells in acquired aplastic anemia. TCR beta VDJ combinations and CDR3 sequences were profiled from genomic DNA. TCRdb re-analysed the reads in MiXCR, keeping a single row per CDR3 protein. The table shows hundreds of thousands of distinct CDR3 sequences, with 56% occurring only once. Sequenced: sorted CD4+, CD8+, or CD8+CD57+ T cells (not recorded which) from PBMCs. All receptors come from a human donor with severe aplastic anemia or a healthy control (not recorded which).

This clonotype was seen at least ten times. A junction boundary mismatches the germline segment, possibly from a read error. This chain uses TRBV2 with TRBJ1-6; TRBD1 might be the D (6 bases). From germline, CDR1 is SNHLY and CDR2 FYNNEI. CDR3 length equals 11 residues. The CDR3 bases are TGTGCCAGCAGTGGGGGGCTACTACACTTATTT. Translation gives CASSGGLLHLF.

At least ten counts were recorded for this clonotype. The V call is TRBV7-3, the J call TRBJ2-2; unclear D gene. The V gene's germline CDR1 is SGHTA and CDR2 FQGTGA. The V end was cut by 2 bases, the J end by 1 base, with 8 bases between. CDR3 length: 15 residues. Here the CDR3 reads CASSLGSVNTGELFF. The CDR3 region has the DNA TGTGCCAGCAGCTTAGGCTCTGTGAACACCGGGGAGCTGTTTTTT.

This clonotype has more than one count but fewer than ten. V gene TRBV7-2 combines with J gene TRBJ2-7, with 8 bases fitting TRBD1. The ends lost 1 base at V and 4 bases at J; junction bases unmatched: 9. Germline V lookup: CDR1 SGHTA, CDR2 FQGNSA. The CDR3 spans 16 residues. For the CDR3, the DNA is TGTGCCAGCAGCTTAGGTGGCAGGGGGCTTCCTTACGAGCAGTACTTC. Translation gives CASSLGGRGLPYEQYF.

The chain recombines TRBV12-3 or TRBV12-4 with TRBJ1-6; D may be TRBD1 (5 bases). The CDR3 runs to 14 residues. Trimming removed 4 bases at V and 9 bases at J, with 13 bases between. CDR3 loop: CASSYSGVVSPLHF. The DNA of the CDR3 is TGTGCCAGCAGTTACTCGGGGGTCGTTTCACCCCTCCACTTT.

Concerning this clonotype: This is likely a read error, given that the CDR3 carries no conserved phenylalanine or tryptophan at its end. Because the CDR3's place on the DNA is in doubt, the DNA is left out and the CDR3 is given as listed by TCRdb. V and J are TRBV10-3 and TRBJ1-3. Germline V gives CDR1 ENHRY, CDR2 SYGVKD. The CDR3 has 11 residues if both end residues are counted. CDR3 sequence: CASSVLAGGFT.

V usage is TRBV20-1 and J usage is TRBJ2-6; 15 nucleotides line up with TRBD2. Trimming at V came to 5 bases and at J to 0 bases, leaving 5 bases not matched to a gene. The CDR3 has 18 amino acids. The germline gives CDR1 DFQATT, CDR2 SNEGSKA (reference sequence). CDR3 bases: TGCAGTGCTGGACTAGCGGGGGGGCTTACCTCTGGGGCCAACGTCCTGACTTTC. This sequence encodes CSAGLAGGLTSGANVLTF.

A word on this clonotype: One end of the junction does not line up with germline, which may come from a read error. V is TRBV2 and J is TRBJ1-5; no clear D. The germline CDR1 and CDR2 sequences are SNHLY and FYNNEI. The CDR3 runs 13 residues. The CDR3 spells CASSVGNNQPQNF. Written as DNA, the CDR3 is TGTGCCAGCAGTGTAGGGAACAATCAGCCCCAGAATTTT.

Concerning this clonotype itself: A much larger clone differs from this one at a single base, so this may be a read error. The CDR3 region has the DNA TGTGTCACCTTGGCTCCGGCCACAGATACGCAGTATTTT. It is translated as CVTLAPATDTQYF. This rearrangement joins TRBV10-3 to TRBJ2-3; D is ambiguous. CDR1 and CDR2 (germline): ENHRY, SYGVKD. The CDR3 loop spans 13 amino acids.